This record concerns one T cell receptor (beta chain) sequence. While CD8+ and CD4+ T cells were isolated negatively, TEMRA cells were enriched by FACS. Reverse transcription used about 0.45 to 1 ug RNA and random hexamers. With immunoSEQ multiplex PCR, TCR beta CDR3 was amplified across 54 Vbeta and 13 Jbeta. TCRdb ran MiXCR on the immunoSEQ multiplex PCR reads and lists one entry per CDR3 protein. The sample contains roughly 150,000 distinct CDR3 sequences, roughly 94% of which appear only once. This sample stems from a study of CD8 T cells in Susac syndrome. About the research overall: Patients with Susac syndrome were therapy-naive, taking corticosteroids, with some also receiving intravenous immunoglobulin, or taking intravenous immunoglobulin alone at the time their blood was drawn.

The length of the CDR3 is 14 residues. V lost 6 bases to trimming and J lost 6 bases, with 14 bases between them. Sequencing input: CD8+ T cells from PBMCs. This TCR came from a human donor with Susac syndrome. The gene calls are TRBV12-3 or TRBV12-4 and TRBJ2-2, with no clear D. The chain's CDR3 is CASRDGLWAGELFF. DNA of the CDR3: TGTGCCAGCAGGGACGGTTTGTGGGCCGGGGAGCTGTTTTTT.